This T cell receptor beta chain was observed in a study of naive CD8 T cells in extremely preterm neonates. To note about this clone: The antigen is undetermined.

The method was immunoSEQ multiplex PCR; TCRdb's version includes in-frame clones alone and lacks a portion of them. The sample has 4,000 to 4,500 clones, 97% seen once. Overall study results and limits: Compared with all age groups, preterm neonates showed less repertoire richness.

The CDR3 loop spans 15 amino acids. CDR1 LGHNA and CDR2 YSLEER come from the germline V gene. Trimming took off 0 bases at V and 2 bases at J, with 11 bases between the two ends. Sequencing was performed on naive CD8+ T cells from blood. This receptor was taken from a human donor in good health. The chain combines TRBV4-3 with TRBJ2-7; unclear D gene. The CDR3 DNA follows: TGCGCCAGCAGCCAAGATCGCGGCGTCACCTACGAGCAGTACTTC. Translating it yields CASSQDRGVTYEQYF.